These T cell receptor beta chains were read from a single sample in a study of shared clonotypes between healthy human individuals. Measured with immunoSEQ multiplex PCR; TCRdb has only the in-frame clones, and not every one. The sample records 1,400,000 or so clones, approximately 98.5% being singletons. The sequenced sample consisted of naive CD4+ T cells sorted from blood. All receptors derive from a man aged 25 to 45 in good health. Both conserved end residues are part of each CDR3.

V gene | CDR3 length | CDR3 protein
TRBV18 | 12 | CASSLQGAEAFF
TRBV29-1 | 14 | CSVDGRGLGGGYTF
TRBV7-2 | 17 | CASSISTGTRVSYEQYF
TRBV7-6 | 14 | CASSLAENTGELFF
TRBV28 | 15 | CASSGAEGSNQPQHF
TRBV28 | 15 | CASSLFAGTTDTQYF
TRBV28 | 15 | CASRSHRDRVDEQYF
TRBV10-3 | 14 | CAISDSGRSDTQYF
TRBV6-5 | 11 | CASSSPAEQYF
TRBV5-4 | 17 | CASRTGGGSFLTYGYTF